Reported below is one T cell receptor beta chain. Its antigen is not known. The source of the sample is a study of CD8 T cells in ankylosing spondylitis. Study-level findings and limits: In ankylosing spondylitis blood, a motif of roughly eight highly homologous TCR beta variants appeared characteristic. As reported, disease-linked clones showed significant enrichment in matched ankylosing spondylitis synovial fluid.

V trimming: 5 bases; J trimming: 5 bases; junction bases outside the gene matches: 13. Germline V gene data show CDR1 as SGHVS and CDR2 as FQNEAQ. This CDR3 has 17 residues. For TCR beta, libraries came from quantitative 5'-RACE with molecular barcodes. TCRdb processed the 5' RACE reads anew with MiXCR; each CDR3 protein has one entry. The table records over 700,000 distinct CDR3 sequences, around 19% of them present only once. This TCR was sampled from a male donor with ankylosing spondylitis. V and J are TRBV7-8 and TRBJ2-1; 9 nucleotides line up with TRBD2. The material sequenced was blood, either unsorted or a sorted T cell fraction (not recorded which). CDR3 DNA: TGTGCCAGCAGCCCCAGAACGACTAGCGGAGCCAACAATGAGCAGTTCTTC. Encoded protein: CASSPRTTSGANNEQFF.